This T cell receptor beta chain stems from a study of vaccination and CD4 T cells after COVID-19. Study-wide background: There were two doses of either BNT162b2 or mRNA-1273 vaccine given to participants.

As to this clonotype: What it recognizes is unknown.

Oncomine TCR Beta short-read sequencing was applied to DNA from cultured CD4+ T cells. TCRdb passed the PCR reads through MiXCR, listing each CDR3 protein once. The table lists some 21,000 distinct CDR3 sequences, about 51% of them singletons. Noted treatment: roughly 11-day PBMC culture with coronavirus spike peptide pools or control peptides (ViraFEST assay). ViraFEST stimulated the growth of antigen-specific T cells using peptide pools and subsequently profiled their TCRs by sequencing. A negative selection step was used to isolate CD4+ T cells once culture had run for under 11 days. The TCR sequence derives from a human donor who had recovered from COVID-19. The source material was CD4+ T cells from blood, cultured in vitro.

CDR3 DNA sequence: TGCAGTGCTAGGGGAGCCACAGATACGCAGTATTTT. It yields the protein CSARGATDTQYF. The rearrangement links TRBV20-1 to TRBJ2-3, with D perhaps matching TRBD2 (5 bases). Germline V CDR1 and CDR2: DFQATT, SNEGSKA (reference sequence). This CDR3 spans 12 amino acids. Trimming cost V 3 bases and J 2 bases, with 6 bases left between them.